This TCR beta chain was documented in a study of blood T cell repertoires in COVID-19. The wider study: Collection of acute and convalescent COVID-19 samples took place in the United States, Italy and Spain.

TCRdb keeps only in-frame clones here, not all; method: immunoSEQ multiplex PCR. The sample holds fewer than 350,000 clones, about 87% seen once. All enrollees were roughly 18 to 89 years old and from about two dozen US areas. Germline assignment: CDR1 SGHVS and CDR2 FNYEAQ. With 4 bases clipped from V and 9 bases from J, the junction kept 11 bases outside the gene matches. The CDR3 extends over 16 amino acids. The sequenced sample consisted of PBMCs or T cells enriched from blood (not recorded which). This chain uses TRBV7-6 with TRBJ2-1, with 11 nucleotides matching TRBD2. This TCR derives from a woman under 40 with acute COVID-19. The DNA for the CDR3 is TGTGCCAGCAGCTCTTCCTTAGCGGGAGGGGAGTCTGAGCAGTTCTTC. It translates to CASSSSLAGGESEQFF.